Many counts were recorded for the clone carrying this TCR beta chain. The source of the sample is a study of kidney transplant recipient with SARS-CoV-2 infection. TCRdb passed the reads through MiXCR, listing each CDR3 protein once. The sample records 200,000 to 300,000 distinct CDR3 sequences, under 30% being singletons. CDR1 is MDHEN, CDR2 SYDVKM, per germline. V lost 6 bases and J lost 5; bases outside the gene matches: 9. CDR3 length: 15 residues. The source is a male patient in his 30s who had COVID-19 and was a kidney transplant recipient. Part of the T cells may come from the graft donor. This sample comprised a blood sample, obtained at baseline and on roughly day 110 from a kidney transplant recipient. The rearrangement joins TRBV28 to TRBJ1-5; TRBD1 matches at 8 bases. The CDR3 region has the DNA TGTGCCAGCAGCCCAGGGGGCAGAACTGATCAGCCCCAGCATTTT. It specifies CASSPGGRTDQPQHF.